These T cell receptor beta chains were read from a single sample in a study of cytotoxic CD8 clonotypes in ibrutinib-treated CLL. Assay: immunoSEQ multiplex PCR; the TCRdb copy retains only in-frame clones and omits some. The top ten clones hold around 4.9% of a sample with around 140,000 clones, roughly 76% of them seen once. The starting material was PBMCs, obtained after 24 months of ibrutinib treatment. The receptors derive from a human donor with chronic lymphocytic leukemia. Both conserved end residues are part of each CDR3. The order of the fields is J gene, clone size, V gene, CDR3 protein. Some rows mark clone size as missing; the rest say once, few, many or name a class of expanded clone.

j_call: TRBJ1-3; clone_size: NA; v_call: TRBV9; cdr3_aa: CASSVGEGTGNTIYF
j_call: TRBJ2-7; clone_size: NA; v_call: TRBV29-1; cdr3_aa: CSAGRTAYEQYF
j_call: TRBJ2-2; clone_size: NA; v_call: TRBV1; cdr3_aa: CTSSQEGGGRACTGELFF
j_call: TRBJ2-7; clone_size: NA; v_call: TRBV7-9; cdr3_aa: CASSASPWTGSYEQYF
j_call: TRBJ2-5; clone_size: NA; v_call: TRBV7-2; cdr3_aa: CASSPPGAQETQYF
j_call: TRBJ1-2; clone_size: NA; v_call: TRBV7-9; cdr3_aa: CASSLTPWAGEGYTF
j_call: TRBJ2-2; clone_size: NA; v_call: TRBV7-9; cdr3_aa: CASRAPGAAGELFF
j_call: TRBJ2-7; clone_size: NA; v_call: TRBV5-1; cdr3_aa: CASSWGPTYEQYF
j_call: TRBJ2-7; clone_size: NA; v_call: TRBV27; cdr3_aa: CASSSPGRSSYEQYF
j_call: TRBJ2-3; clone_size: once; v_call: TRBV14; cdr3_aa: CASSQDPLTPWTSGRPVTVTQYF
j_call: TRBJ2-7; clone_size: NA; v_call: TRBV7-2; cdr3_aa: CASSLGWAEGQYF
j_call: TRBJ2-5; clone_size: many; v_call: TRBV30; cdr3_aa: CAWSGGRTSGYQETQYF
j_call: TRBJ2-1; clone_size: NA; v_call: TRBV28; cdr3_aa: CASSPGHRAAYNEQFF
j_call: TRBJ2-1; clone_size: few; v_call: TRBV28; cdr3_aa: CASSLGGAKDPQFF
j_call: TRBJ2-7; clone_size: NA; v_call: TRBV5-5; cdr3_aa: CASSSRGRGDEQYF
j_call: TRBJ1-5; clone_size: NA; v_call: TRBV6-5; cdr3_aa: CASSPRGYSNQPQHF
j_call: TRBJ2-1; clone_size: NA; v_call: TRBV7-2; cdr3_aa: CASSLVTEAGSRNEQFF
j_call: TRBJ2-6; clone_size: NA; v_call: TRBV6-4; cdr3_aa: CASSEAGTSGANVLTF
j_call: TRBJ1-5; clone_size: NA; v_call: TRBV6-1; cdr3_aa: CASSEVRDQPQHF
j_call: TRBJ1-1; clone_size: once; v_call: TRBV5-4; cdr3_aa: CASSPQDRANTEAFF
j_call: TRBJ2-1; clone_size: few; v_call: TRBV29-1; cdr3_aa: CSAAGGGAGEQFF
j_call: TRBJ2-3; clone_size: once; v_call: TRBV27; cdr3_aa: CASSFVGDTDTQYF
j_call: TRBJ2-5; clone_size: NA; v_call: TRBV6-1; cdr3_aa: CASAFRIQETQYF
j_call: TRBJ2-7; clone_size: once; v_call: TRBV27; cdr3_aa: CASSLSGQWAPSYEQYF
j_call: TRBJ2-2; clone_size: NA; v_call: TRBV6-5; cdr3_aa: CASRFSGSGTGELFF
j_call: TRBJ1-4; clone_size: NA; v_call: TRBV7-2; cdr3_aa: CASSLAFGTGLLFF
j_call: TRBJ1-2; clone_size: once; v_call: TRBV6-6; cdr3_aa: CASRGQENYGYTF
j_call: TRBJ2-3; clone_size: NA; v_call: TRBV11-2; cdr3_aa: CASTNDRAWDTQYF
j_call: TRBJ2-3; clone_size: many; v_call: TRBV5-6; cdr3_aa: CASSLGLDTQYF
j_call: TRBJ2-4; clone_size: few; v_call: TRBV6-5; cdr3_aa: CASSYATNPYF
j_call: TRBJ2-7; clone_size: NA; v_call: TRBV7-2; cdr3_aa: CASSPGTGGSYEQYF
j_call: TRBJ2-7; clone_size: NA; v_call: TRBV4-2; cdr3_aa: CASSLGTGAGEQYF
j_call: TRBJ1-2; clone_size: few; v_call: TRBV2; cdr3_aa: CASRGDSYYGYTF
j_call: TRBJ2-7; clone_size: NA; v_call: TRBV11-3; cdr3_aa: CASSPGGYEQYF
j_call: TRBJ2-7; clone_size: NA; v_call: TRBV18; cdr3_aa: CASSPRLAGHSYEQYF
j_call: TRBJ1-6; clone_size: NA; v_call: TRBV13; cdr3_aa: CASSPTPFSYNSPLHF
j_call: TRBJ2-1; clone_size: NA; v_call: TRBV7-6; cdr3_aa: CASSTTSGGTTRNNEQFF
j_call: TRBJ2-7; clone_size: NA; v_call: TRBV27; cdr3_aa: CASSPASARLGQYF
j_call: TRBJ1-4; clone_size: once; v_call: TRBV7-6; cdr3_aa: CASSAQAGAAEKLFF
j_call: TRBJ2-6; clone_size: many; v_call: TRBV4-2; cdr3_aa: CASSQETGTGANVLTF
j_call: TRBJ2-5; clone_size: NA; v_call: TRBV5-1; cdr3_aa: CASSLAGETQYF
j_call: TRBJ1-5; clone_size: NA; v_call: TRBV19; cdr3_aa: CASTSDSRFNQPQHF
j_call: TRBJ1-2; clone_size: few; v_call: TRBV9; cdr3_aa: CASSQGTGGDYGYTF
j_call: TRBJ1-4; clone_size: NA; v_call: TRBV7-2; cdr3_aa: CASSMSGAFTTNEKLFF
j_call: TRBJ1-1; clone_size: NA; v_call: TRBV28; cdr3_aa: CASSSPLSWRTEAFF